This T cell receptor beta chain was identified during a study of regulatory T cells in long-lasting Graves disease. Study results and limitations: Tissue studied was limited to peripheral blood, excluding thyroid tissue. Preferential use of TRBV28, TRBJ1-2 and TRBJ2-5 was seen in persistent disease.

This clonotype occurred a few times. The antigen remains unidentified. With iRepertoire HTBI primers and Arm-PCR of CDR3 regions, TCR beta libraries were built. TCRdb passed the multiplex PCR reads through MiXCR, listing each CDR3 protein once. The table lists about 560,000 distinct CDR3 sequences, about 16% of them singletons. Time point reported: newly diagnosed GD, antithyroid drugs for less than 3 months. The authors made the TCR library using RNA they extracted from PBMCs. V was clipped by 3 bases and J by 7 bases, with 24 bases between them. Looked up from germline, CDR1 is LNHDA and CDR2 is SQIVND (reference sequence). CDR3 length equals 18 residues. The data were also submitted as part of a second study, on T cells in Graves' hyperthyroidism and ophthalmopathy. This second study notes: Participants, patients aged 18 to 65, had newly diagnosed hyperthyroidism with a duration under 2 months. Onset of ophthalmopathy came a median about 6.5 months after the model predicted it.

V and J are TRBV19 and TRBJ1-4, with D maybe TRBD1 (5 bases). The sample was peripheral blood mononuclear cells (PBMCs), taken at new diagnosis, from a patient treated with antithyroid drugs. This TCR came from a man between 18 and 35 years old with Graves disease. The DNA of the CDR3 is TGTGCCAGTAGTATTCGCCTTCACGGGGGGAGTCAGCGTGAAAAACTGTTTTTT. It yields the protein CASSIRLHGGSQREKLFF.